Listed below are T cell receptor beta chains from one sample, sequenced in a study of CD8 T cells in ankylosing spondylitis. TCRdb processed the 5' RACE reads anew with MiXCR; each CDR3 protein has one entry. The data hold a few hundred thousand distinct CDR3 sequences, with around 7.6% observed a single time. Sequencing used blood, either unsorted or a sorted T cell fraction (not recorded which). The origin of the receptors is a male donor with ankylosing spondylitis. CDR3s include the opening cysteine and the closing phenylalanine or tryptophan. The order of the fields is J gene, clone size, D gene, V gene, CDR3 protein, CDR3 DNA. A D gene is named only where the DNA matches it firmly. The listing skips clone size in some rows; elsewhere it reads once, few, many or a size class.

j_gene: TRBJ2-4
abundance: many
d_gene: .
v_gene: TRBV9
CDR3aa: CASSVGGHKNIQYF
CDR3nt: TGTGCCAGCAGCGTTGGGGGGCACAAAAACATTCAGTACTTC

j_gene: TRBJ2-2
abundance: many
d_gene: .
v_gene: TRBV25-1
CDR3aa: CASRLLNTGELFF
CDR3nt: TGTGCCAGCCGTCTCCTTAACACCGGGGAGCTGTTTTTT

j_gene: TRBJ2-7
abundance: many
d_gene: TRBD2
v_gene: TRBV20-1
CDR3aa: CSATLAGPSYEQYF
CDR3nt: TGCAGTGCTACCCTAGCGGGACCGTCTTACGAGCAGTACTTC

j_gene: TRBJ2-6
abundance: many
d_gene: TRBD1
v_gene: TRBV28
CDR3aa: CASTMTGAGANVLTF
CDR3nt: TGTGCCAGCACAATGACAGGGGCCGGGGCCAACGTCCTGACTTTC

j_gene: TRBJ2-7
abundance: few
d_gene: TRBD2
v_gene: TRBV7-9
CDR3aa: CASSTKLSGSPYEQYF
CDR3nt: TGTGCCAGCAGCACCAAACTTAGCGGGTCCCCCTACGAGCAGTACTTC

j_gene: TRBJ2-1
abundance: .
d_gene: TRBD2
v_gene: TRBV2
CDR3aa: CASTLSGSGTIGEQFF
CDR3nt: TGTGCCAGCACCCTAAGCGGGAGTGGGACAATCGGTGAGCAGTTCTTC

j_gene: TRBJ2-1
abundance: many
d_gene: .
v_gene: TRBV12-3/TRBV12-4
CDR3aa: CASRSAYNEQFF
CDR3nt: TGTGCCAGCCGTAGCGCGTACAATGAGCAGTTCTTC

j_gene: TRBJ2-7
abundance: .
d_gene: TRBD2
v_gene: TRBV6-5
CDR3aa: CASSWRAGVSYEQYF
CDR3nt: TGTGCCAGCAGTTGGAGAGCGGGAGTGTCCTACGAGCAGTACTTC

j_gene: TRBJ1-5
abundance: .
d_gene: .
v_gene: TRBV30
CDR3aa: CAWSRTVNQPQHF
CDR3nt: TGTGCCTGGAGCCGGACAGTTAATCAGCCCCAGCATTTT

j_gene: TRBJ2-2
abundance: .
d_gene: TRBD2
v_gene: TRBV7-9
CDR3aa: CASSTLAGGGGGELFF
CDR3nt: TGTGCCAGCAGCACACTAGCGGGAGGAGGTGGCGGGGAGCTGTTTTTT

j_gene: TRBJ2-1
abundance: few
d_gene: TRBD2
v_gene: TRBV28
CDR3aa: CASTSGRVTSYNVWFF
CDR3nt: TGTGCCAGCACTAGCGGGAGAGTAACCTCCTACAATGTTTGGTTCTTC

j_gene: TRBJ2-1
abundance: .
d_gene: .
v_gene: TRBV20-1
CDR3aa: CSARVGGLYHEQFF
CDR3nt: TGCAGTGCTAGGGTAGGGGGTCTTTATCATGAGCAGTTCTTC

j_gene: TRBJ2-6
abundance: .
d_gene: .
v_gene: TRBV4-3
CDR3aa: CASSQDLLGNGANVLTF
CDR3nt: TGCGCCAGCAGCCAAGATCTCCTGGGGAACGGGGCCAACGTCCTGACTTTC

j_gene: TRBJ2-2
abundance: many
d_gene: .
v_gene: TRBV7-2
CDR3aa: CASSLLEATGELFF
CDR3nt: TGTGCCAGCAGCTTACTTGAGGCAACCGGGGAGCTGTTTTTT

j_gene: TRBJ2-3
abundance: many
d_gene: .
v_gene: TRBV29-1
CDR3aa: CSVVAVSLPQYF
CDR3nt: TGCAGCGTTGTGGCAGTAAGCCTCCCGCAGTATTTT

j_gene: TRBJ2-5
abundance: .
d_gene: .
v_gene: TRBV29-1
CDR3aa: CSVDVRGGETQYF
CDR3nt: TGCAGCGTTGACGTCAGGGGGGGAGAGACCCAGTACTTC

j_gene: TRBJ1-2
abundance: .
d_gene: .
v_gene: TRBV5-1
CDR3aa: CASNSMEGARSGYTF
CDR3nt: TGCGCCAGCAATAGTATGGAAGGGGCACGTAGTGGCTACACCTTC

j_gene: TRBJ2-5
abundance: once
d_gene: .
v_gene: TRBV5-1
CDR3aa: CASSPGLVPGQETQYF
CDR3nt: TGCGCCAGCAGCCCCGGACTCGTGCCGGGGCAAGAGACCCAGTACTTC

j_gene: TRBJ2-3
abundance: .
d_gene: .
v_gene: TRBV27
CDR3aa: CASSLRSGVTDTQYF
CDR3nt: TGTGCCAGCAGTTTGCGTAGCGGAGTAACAGATACGCAGTATTTT

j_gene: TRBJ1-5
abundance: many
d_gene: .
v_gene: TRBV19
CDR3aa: CASSTRGFNQPQHF
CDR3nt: TGTGCCAGTAGTACCAGGGGTTTCAATCAGCCCCAGCATTTT

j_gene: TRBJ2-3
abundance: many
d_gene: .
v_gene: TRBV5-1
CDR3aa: CASSLSGGTDTQYF
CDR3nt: TGCGCCAGCAGCTTGTCGGGGGGCACAGATACGCAGTATTTT

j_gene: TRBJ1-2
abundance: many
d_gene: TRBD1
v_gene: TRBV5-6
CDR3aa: CASSPGADRAYGYTF
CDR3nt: TGTGCCAGCAGCCCCGGGGCGGACAGGGCCTATGGCTACACCTTC

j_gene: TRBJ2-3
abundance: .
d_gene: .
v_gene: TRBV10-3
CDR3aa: CAIRSDTQYF
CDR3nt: TGTGCCATCAGATCAGATACGCAGTATTTT

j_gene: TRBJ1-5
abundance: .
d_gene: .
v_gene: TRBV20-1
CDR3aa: CTARVGGSNNQPQHF
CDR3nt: TGCACTGCTAGAGTGGGGGGATCAAACAATCAGCCCCAGCATTTT

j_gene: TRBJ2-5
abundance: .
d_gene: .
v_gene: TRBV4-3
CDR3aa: CASSRMRASETQYF
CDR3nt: TGCGCCAGCAGCCGTATGAGGGCATCGGAGACCCAGTACTTC

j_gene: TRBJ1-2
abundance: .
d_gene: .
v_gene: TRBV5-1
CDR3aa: CASSGRASYGYTF
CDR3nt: TGCGCCAGCAGCGGGAGGGCTTCGTATGGCTACACCTTC

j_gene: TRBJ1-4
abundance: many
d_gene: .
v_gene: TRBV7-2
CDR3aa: CASSPFGTTNEKLFF
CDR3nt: TGTGCCAGCAGTCCCTTCGGGACAACTAATGAAAAACTGTTTTTT

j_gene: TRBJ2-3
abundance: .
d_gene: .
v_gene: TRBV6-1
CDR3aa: CASAWGLQGGTQYF
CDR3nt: TGTGCCAGCGCCTGGGGACTCCAGGGGGGTACGCAGTATTTT

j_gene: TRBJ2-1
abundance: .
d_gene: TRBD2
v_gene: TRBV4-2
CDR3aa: CASSRAAGPGYNEQFF
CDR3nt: TGTGCCAGCAGCCGAGCAGCGGGGCCCGGTTACAATGAGCAGTTCTTC

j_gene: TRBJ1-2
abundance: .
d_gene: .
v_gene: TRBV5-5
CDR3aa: CASSFSGERIDGYTF
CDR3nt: TGTGCCAGCAGCTTTTCAGGGGAAAGGATTGATGGCTACACCTTC

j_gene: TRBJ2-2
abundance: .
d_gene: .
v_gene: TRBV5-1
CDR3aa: CASSGAVNTGELFF
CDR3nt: TGCGCCAGCAGTGGGGCGGTGAACACCGGGGAGCTGTTTTTT

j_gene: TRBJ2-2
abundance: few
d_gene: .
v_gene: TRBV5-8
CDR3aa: CASSRTAGELFF
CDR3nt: TGTGCCAGCAGTCGGACAGCCGGGGAGCTGTTTTTT

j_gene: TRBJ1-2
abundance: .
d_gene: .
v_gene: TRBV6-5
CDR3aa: CASSYSIVGYGYTF
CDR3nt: TGTGCCAGCAGTTACTCGATTGTAGGTTATGGCTACACCTTC

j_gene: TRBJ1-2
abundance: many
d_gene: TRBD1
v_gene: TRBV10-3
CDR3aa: CAISRDRTDYGYTF
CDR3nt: TGTGCCATCAGTCGGGACAGAACCGACTATGGCTACACCTTC

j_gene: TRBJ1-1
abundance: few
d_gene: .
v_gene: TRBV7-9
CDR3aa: CASSLTPHHEAFF
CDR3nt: TGTGCCAGCAGCTTAACCCCTCACCATGAAGCTTTCTTT

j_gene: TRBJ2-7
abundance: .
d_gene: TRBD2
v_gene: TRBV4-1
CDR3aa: CASSQQIGRAYEQYF
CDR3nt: TGCGCCAGCAGCCAACAAATCGGGAGGGCCTACGAGCAGTACTTC

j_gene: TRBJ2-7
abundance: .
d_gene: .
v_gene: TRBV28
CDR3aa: CASRPATHYEQYF
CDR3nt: TGTGCCAGCAGGCCGGCGACCCACTACGAGCAGTACTTC

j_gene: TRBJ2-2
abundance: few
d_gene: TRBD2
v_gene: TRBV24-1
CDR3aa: CATTGGLAGELFF
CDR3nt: TGTGCCACCACGGGGGGTTTGGCCGGGGAGCTGTTTTTT

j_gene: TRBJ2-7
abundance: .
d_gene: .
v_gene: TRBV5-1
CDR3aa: CASSLARQPSYEQYF
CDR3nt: TGCGCCAGCAGCTTAGCTCGACAGCCATCCTACGAGCAGTACTTC

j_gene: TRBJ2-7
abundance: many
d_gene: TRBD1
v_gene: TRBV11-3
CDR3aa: CASSFLGQRSYEQYF
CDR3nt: TGTGCCAGCAGCTTTTTGGGACAGAGATCCTACGAGCAGTACTTC

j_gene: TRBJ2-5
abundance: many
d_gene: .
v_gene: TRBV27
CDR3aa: CASSLRGYQETQYF
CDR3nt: TGTGCCAGCAGTTTAAGGGGCTACCAAGAGACCCAGTACTTC

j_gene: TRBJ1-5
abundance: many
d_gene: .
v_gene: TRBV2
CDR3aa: CASNRDSNQPQHF
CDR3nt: TGTGCCAGCAATCGGGACAGCAATCAGCCCCAGCATTTT

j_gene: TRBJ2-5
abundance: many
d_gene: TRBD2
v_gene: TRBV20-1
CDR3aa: CSAIAGRQETQYF
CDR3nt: TGCAGTGCCATAGCGGGTCGCCAAGAGACCCAGTACTTC

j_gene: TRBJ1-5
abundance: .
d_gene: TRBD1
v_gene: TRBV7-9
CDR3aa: CASSPGGPTNNQPQHF
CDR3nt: TGTGCCAGCAGTCCAGGGGGTCCCACAAACAATCAGCCCCAGCATTTT

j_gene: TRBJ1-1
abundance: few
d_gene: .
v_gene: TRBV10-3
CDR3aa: CAISDGVYTEAFF
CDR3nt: TGTGCCATCAGTGACGGGGTGTACACTGAAGCTTTCTTT

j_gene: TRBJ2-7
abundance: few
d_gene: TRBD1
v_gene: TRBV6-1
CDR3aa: CASTPVGRGHGNPGEQYF
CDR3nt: TGTGCCAGCACTCCCGTAGGCAGGGGGCATGGGAACCCGGGCGAGCAGTACTTC

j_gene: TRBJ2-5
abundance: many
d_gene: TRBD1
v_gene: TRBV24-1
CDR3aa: CATSDRTGVGETQYF
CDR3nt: TGTGCCACCAGTGATCGAACAGGGGTGGGCGAGACCCAGTACTTC

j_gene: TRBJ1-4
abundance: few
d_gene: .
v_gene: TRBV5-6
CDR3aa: CASSLVANEKLFF
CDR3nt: TGTGCCAGCAGCTTGGTGGCTAATGAAAAACTGTTTTTT

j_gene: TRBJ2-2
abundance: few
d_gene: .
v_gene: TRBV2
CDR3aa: CASSVRFPGVTTGTGELFF
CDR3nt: TGTGCCAGCAGTGTAAGATTTCCAGGGGTCACGACGGGCACCGGGGAGCTGTTTTTT

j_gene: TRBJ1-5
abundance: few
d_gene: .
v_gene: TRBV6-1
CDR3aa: CASSKTGGRNNQPQHF
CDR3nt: TGTGCCAGCAGTAAAACAGGCGGGAGAAACAATCAGCCCCAGCATTTT

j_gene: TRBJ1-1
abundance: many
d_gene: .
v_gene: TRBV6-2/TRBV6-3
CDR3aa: CASSYILKGTEAFF
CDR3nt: TGTGCCAGCAGTTATATCTTAAAGGGCACTGAAGCTTTCTTT

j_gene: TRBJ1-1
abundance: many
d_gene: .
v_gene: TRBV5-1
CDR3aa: CASSLTGNTEAFF
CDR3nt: TGCGCCAGCAGCTTAACAGGGAACACTGAAGCTTTCTTT

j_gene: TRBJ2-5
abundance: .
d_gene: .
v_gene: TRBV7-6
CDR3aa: CASSAGWGRTNQETQYF
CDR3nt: TGTGCCAGCAGCGCGGGATGGGGCCGAACCAACCAAGAGACCCAGTACTTC

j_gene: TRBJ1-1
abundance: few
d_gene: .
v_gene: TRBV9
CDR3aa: CASSVAGARDTEAFF
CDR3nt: TGTGCCAGCAGCGTAGCGGGGGCGCGGGACACTGAAGCTTTCTTT

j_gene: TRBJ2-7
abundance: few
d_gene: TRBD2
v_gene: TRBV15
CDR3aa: CATSREMGGSDEQYF
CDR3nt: TGTGCCACCAGCAGAGAAATGGGGGGGTCGGACGAGCAGTACTTC